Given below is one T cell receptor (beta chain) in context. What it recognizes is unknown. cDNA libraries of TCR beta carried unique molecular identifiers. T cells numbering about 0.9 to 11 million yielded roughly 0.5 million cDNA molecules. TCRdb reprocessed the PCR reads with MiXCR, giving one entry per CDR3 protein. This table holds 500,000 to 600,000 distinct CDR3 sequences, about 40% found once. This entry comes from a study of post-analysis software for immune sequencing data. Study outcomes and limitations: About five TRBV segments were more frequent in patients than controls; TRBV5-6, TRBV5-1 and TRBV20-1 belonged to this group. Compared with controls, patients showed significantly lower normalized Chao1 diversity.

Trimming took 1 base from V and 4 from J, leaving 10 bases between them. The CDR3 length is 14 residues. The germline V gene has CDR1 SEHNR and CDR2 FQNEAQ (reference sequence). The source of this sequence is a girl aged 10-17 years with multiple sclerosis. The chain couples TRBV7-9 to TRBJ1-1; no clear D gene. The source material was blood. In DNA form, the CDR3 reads TGTGCCAGCAGCTTAGTGATAGTGGGCACTGAAGCTTTCTTT. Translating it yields CASSLVIVGTEAFF.